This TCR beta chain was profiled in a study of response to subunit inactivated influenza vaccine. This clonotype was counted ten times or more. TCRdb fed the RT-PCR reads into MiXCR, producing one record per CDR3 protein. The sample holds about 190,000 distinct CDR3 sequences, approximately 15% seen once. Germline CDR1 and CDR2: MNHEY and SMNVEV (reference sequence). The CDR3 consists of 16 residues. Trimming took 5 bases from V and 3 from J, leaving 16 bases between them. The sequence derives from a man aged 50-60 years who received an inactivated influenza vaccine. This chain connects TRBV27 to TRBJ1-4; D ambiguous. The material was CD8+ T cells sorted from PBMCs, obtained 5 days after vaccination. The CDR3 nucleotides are TGTGCCAGCAGTGGCCTTTTGCGAGGCGCTAATGAAAAACTGTTTTTT. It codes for CASSGLLRGANEKLFF.